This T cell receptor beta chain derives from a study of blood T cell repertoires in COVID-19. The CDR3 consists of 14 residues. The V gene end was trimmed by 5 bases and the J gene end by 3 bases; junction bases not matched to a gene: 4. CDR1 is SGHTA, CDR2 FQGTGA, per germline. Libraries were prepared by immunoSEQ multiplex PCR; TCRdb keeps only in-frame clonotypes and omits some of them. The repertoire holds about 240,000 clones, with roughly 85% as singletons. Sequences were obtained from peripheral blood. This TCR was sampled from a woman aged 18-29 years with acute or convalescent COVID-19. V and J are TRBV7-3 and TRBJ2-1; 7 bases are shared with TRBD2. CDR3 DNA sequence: TGTGCCAGCAGCCCTAGGGACTACTACAATGAGCAGTTCTTC. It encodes CASSPRDYYNEQFF. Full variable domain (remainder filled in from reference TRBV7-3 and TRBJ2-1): GAGVSQTPSNKVTEKGKYVELRCDPISGHTALYWYRQSLGQGPEFLIYFQGTGAADDSGLPNDRFFAVRPEGSVSTLKIQRTERGDSAVYLCASSPRDYYNEQFFGPGTRLTVL.